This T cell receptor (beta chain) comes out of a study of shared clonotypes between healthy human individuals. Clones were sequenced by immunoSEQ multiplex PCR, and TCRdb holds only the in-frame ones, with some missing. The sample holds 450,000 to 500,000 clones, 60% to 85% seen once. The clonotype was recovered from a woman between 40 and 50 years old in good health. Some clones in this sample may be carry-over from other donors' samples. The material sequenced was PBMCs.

This chain's CDR3 is CASSLDWSDTQYF. CDR3 DNA: TGTGCCAGCAGCTTAGATTGGAGCGATACGCAGTATTTT. The chain is built from TRBV11-2 and TRBJ2-3; the D is unclear. The CDR3 loop spans 13 amino acids. V was pared by 0 bases and J by 6 bases, with 7 bases between. Germline loops: CDR1 SGHAT, CDR2 FQNNGV.